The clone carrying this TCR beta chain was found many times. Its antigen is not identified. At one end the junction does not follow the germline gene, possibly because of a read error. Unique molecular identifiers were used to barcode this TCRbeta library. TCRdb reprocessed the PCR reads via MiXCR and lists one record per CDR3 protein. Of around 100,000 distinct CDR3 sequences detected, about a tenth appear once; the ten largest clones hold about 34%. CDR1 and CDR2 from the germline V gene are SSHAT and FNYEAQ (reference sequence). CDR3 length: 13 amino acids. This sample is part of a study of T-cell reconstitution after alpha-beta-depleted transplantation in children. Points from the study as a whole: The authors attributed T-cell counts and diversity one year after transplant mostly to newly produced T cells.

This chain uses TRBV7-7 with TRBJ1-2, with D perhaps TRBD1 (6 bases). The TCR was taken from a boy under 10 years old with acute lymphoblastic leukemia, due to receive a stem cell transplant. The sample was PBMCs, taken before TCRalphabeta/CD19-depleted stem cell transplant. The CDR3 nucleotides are TGTGCCAGCAGCTTAGCTAGGGGGACCCCTATCAGCTTC. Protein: CASSLARGTPISF.